The rows below give T cell receptor beta chains drawn from one sample of a study of blood T cell repertoires in COVID-19. Clones were read by immunoSEQ multiplex PCR, and TCRdb kept only the in-frame ones, dropping some. The profile shows approximately 170,000 clones, about 88% of them singletons. The sequenced sample was PBMCs or T cells enriched from blood (not recorded which). Receptors were obtained from a woman aged 18-30 years who had recovered from COVID-19. The CDR3 runs from the conserved cysteine through the conserved F or W. A D gene is named only where the DNA matches it firmly. Expanded clones get a size class; other rows say once, few or many, or leave the size out.

>TRBJ1-4|TRBV27|-|TRBD1
TGTGCCAGCAGTTCTCGGACAGGGGGCGGGGGAAAACTGTTTTTT
CASSSRTGGGGKLFF
>TRBJ1-2|TRBV28|-|-
TGTGCCAGCAGTTTGCCAGGGATTAACTATGGCTACACCTTC
CASSLPGINYGYTF
>TRBJ1-5|TRBV28|-|TRBD1
TGTGCCAGCAGACAGGGGGCGTGGGGCAATCAGCCCCAGCATTTT
CASRQGAWGNQPQHF
>TRBJ2-3|TRBV3-1/TRBV3-2|-|-
TGTGCCAGCAGCCAAGTTAGAGATACGCAGTATTTT
CASSQVRDTQYF
>TRBJ2-3|TRBV3-1/TRBV3-2|-|TRBD1
TGTGCCAGCAGCCGGACAGGGGTCGGCACAGATACGCAGTATTTT
CASSRTGVGTDTQYF
>TRBJ2-2|TRBV10-1|-|TRBD2
TGCGCCAGCAGTCAAGGGACTAAAGGGGCAACGGGCGGGGAGCTGTTTTTT
CASSQGTKGATGGELFF
>TRBJ1-1|TRBV5-1|-|-
TGCGCCAGCAGCTTGGCAATGGGGCGGGAGACTGAAGCTTTCTTT
CASSLAMGRETEAFF
>TRBJ2-3|TRBV7-8|-|TRBD2
TGTGCCAGCAGCTTAGGATTTAGCGGGGGGGCCGGGAGCACAGATACGCAGTATTTT
CASSLGFSGGAGSTDTQYF
>TRBJ2-7|TRBV28|-|-
TGTGCCAGCTCCACGACCGCCGGAGGATCGTACCACGAGCAGTACTTC
CASSTTAGGSYHEQYF
>TRBJ2-1|TRBV5-1|once|-
TGCGCCTCTGAGCGGGCCCCCTCCTACAATGAGCAGTTCTTC
CASERAPSYNEQFF
>TRBJ1-2|TRBV7-2|-|TRBD1
TGTGCCAGCAGCTTAGCCTCAGGGGGATGGGATTGGTATGGCTACACCTTC
CASSLASGGWDWYGYTF
>TRBJ2-3|TRBV11-3|-|-
TGTGCCAGCAGCTCATACCGTGGAGGGGTGGAGGATACGCAGTATTTT
CASSSYRGGVEDTQYF
>TRBJ1-2|TRBV18|-|-
TGTGCCAGCTCCCCTAACGCAGGGGCCGATGGCTACACCTTC
CASSPNAGADGYTF
>TRBJ2-5|TRBV5-4|-|TRBD1
TGTGCCAGCAGCCGGGACAGGGCCATGGAGACCCAGTACTTC
CASSRDRAMETQYF
>TRBJ1-6|TRBV11-2|-|TRBD1
TGTGCCAGCAGCTTGGCACACAGGGGGGGGGAATCACCCCTCCACTTT
CASSLAHRGGESPLHF
>TRBJ2-3|TRBV6-6|few|TRBD2
TGTGCCAGCAGTCCCCTCGGGACTAGCGGGAGAAGGGATACGCAGTATTTT
CASSPLGTSGRRDTQYF
>TRBJ2-3|TRBV15|-|TRBD2
TGTGCCACCAGCAGAGATGGGGCTAGCGGGGGAAGCACAGATACGCAGTATTTT
CATSRDGASGGSTDTQYF
>TRBJ1-1|TRBV7-9|-|-
TGTGCCAGCAGCTTGAAAGGAGAGAGTAACACTGAAGCTTTCTTT
CASSLKGESNTEAFF
>TRBJ2-7|TRBV11-2|-|TRBD1
TGTGCCAGCAGCTTGGGGACAGGGTACGAGCAGTACTTC
CASSLGTGYEQYF
>TRBJ2-1|TRBV4-3|-|-
TGCGCCAGCAGCCAAGATTCCAGTTACAATGAGCAGTTCTTC
CASSQDSSYNEQFF
>TRBJ2-7|TRBV5-4|-|TRBD2
TGTGCCAGCAGCTCCGCCTCCAGCGGGAGTTTCGAGCAGTACTTC
CASSSASSGSFEQYF
>TRBJ1-3|TRBV4-3|-|-
TGCGCCAGCAGCCAAGATGAGAGCAGGGTTGCTGGAAACACCATATATTTT
CASSQDESRVAGNTIYF
>TRBJ1-4|TRBV7-9|-|TRBD1
TGTGCCAGCAGCTCCAGGGGGACAGCGGTTGCGGGGACTAATGAAAAACTGTTTTTT
CASSSRGTAVAGTNEKLFF
>TRBJ2-7|TRBV4-1|-|TRBD1
TGCGCCAGCAGCCAAGACCTCCCGAGACAGGGGGCTGGGGGATTGTTGGACGAGCAGTACTTC
CASSQDLPRQGAGGLLDEQYF
>TRBJ1-1|TRBV12-3/TRBV12-4|-|-
TGTGCCAGCACGCTTGGGGGCTCCACTGAAGCTTTCTTT
CASTLGGSTEAFF
>TRBJ2-3|TRBV10-1|-|TRBD1
TGCGCCAGCAGTCCCACCGGGACAGGGGGCACAGATACGCAGTATTTT
CASSPTGTGGTDTQYF
>TRBJ1-4|TRBV19|-|TRBD1
TGTGCCAGTAGTGCCACCGTCCCGGGACAGGGAAAACTGTTTTTT
CASSATVPGQGKLFF
>TRBJ2-5|TRBV29-1|-|-
TGCAGCGTCAGCCCGCAGGGTAGGGGAGAGACCCAGTACTTC
CSVSPQGRGETQYF
>TRBJ2-7|TRBV4-2|-|TRBD2
TGTGCCAGCAGCCCCTCGTCGTCGGGACTAACCTACGAGCAGTACTTC
CASSPSSSGLTYEQYF
>TRBJ1-1|TRBV2|-|-
TGTGCCAGCAGTGTTTACGGCGGGGGCACTGAAGCTTTCTTT
CASSVYGGGTEAFF
>TRBJ2-3|TRBV12-3/TRBV12-4|-|-
TGTGCCAGCAGTTACAGGGTTTCGGATACGCAGTATTTT
CASSYRVSDTQYF
>TRBJ2-5|TRBV5-1|-|TRBD1
TGCGCCAGCAGCCCCCAGCCCGGGACAGGTGCTACGGCCGCCCGAAACCGGGAGACCCAGTACTTC
CASSPQPGTGATAARNRETQYF
>TRBJ1-2|TRBV9|once|TRBD1
TGTGCCAGCAGCGAGAATGGGCCGGGACAGGCGGGTGGTGGCGGCTACACCTTC
CASSENGPGQAGGGGYTF
>TRBJ2-4|TRBV9|-|-
TGTGCCAGCAGCCCCCCCAACGGCATTCAGTACTTC
CASSPPNGIQYF
>TRBJ2-7|TRBV7-5|once|-
TGTGCCCGCCGGGTTCCCGGCAGATCCTACGAGCAGTACTTC
CARRVPGRSYEQYF
>TRBJ2-7|TRBV10-1|-|TRBD2
TGCGCCTGCTCAGCGGGAGGGGACTACGAGCAGTACTTC
CACSAGGDYEQYF
>TRBJ1-1|TRBV7-9|-|-
TGTGCCAGCAGCTTGCAACGCGGGTCGGGCACTGAAGCTTTCTTT
CASSLQRGSGTEAFF
>TRBJ1-1|TRBV7-9|-|-
TGTGCCAGCAGCAACCGAGTCGCGAACACTGAAGCTTTCTTT
CASSNRVANTEAFF